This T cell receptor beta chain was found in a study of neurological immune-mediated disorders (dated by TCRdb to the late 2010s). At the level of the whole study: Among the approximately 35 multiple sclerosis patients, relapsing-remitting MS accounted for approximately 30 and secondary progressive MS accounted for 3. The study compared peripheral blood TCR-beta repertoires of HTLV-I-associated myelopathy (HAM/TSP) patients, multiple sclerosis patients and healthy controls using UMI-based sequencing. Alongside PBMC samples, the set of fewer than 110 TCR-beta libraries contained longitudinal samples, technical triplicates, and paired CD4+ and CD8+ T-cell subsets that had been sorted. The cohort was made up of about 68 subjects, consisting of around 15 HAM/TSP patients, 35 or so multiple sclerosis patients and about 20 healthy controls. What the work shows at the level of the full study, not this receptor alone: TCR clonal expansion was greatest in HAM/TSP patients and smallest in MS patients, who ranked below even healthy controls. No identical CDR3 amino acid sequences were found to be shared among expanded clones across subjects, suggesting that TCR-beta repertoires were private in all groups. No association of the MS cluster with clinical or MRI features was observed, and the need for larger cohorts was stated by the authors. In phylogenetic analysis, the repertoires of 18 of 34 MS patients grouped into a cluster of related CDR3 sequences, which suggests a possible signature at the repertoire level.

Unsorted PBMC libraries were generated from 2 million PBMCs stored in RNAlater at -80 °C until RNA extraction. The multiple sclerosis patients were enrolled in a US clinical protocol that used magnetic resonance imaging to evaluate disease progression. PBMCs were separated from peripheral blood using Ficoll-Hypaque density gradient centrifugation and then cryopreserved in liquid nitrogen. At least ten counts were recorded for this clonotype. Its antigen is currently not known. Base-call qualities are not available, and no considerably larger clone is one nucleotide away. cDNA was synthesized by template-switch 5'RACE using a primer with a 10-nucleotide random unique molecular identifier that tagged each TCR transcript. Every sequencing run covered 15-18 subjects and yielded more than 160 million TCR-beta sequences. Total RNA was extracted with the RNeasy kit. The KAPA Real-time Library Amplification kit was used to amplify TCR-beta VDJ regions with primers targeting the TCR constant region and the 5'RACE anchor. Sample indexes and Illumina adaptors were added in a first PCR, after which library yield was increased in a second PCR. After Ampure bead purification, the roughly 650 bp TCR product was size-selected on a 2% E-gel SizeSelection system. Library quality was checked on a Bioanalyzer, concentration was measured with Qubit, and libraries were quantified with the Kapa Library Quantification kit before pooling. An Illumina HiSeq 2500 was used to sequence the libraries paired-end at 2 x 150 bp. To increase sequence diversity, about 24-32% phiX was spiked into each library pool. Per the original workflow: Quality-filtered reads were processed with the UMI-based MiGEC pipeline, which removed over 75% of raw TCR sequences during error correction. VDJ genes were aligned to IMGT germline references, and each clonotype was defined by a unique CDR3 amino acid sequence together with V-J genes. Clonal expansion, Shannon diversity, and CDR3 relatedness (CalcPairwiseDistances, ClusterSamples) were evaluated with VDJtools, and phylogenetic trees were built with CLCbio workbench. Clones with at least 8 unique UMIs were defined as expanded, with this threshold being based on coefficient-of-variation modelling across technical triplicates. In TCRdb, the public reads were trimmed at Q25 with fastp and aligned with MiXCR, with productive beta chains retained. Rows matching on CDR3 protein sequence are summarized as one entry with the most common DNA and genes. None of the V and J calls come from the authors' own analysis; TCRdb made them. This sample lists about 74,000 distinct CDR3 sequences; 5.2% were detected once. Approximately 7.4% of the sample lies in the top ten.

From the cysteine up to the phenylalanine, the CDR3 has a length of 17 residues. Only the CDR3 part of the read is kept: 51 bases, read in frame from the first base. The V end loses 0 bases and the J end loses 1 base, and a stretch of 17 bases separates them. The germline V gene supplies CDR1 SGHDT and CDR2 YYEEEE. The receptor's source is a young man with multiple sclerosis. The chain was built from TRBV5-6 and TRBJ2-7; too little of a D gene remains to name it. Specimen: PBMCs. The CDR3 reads CASSLAGLGASSYEQYF. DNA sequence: TGTGCCAGCAGCTTGGCCGGGCTGGGCGCATCATCCTACGAGCAGTACTTC.